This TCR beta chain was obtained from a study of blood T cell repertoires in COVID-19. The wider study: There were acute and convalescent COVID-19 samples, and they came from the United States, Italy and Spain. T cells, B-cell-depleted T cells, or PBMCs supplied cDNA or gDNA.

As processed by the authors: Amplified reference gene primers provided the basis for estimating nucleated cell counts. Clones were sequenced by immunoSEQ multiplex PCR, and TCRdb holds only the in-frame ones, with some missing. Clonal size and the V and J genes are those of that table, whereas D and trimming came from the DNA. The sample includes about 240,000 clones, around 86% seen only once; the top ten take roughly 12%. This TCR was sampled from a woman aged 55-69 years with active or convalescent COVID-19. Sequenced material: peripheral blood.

The CDR3 sequence: CASREQGAIYF. CDR3 DNA: TGTGCCAGCAGAGAACAGGGGGCCATATATTTT. V usage is TRBV2 and J usage is TRBJ1-3; 8 bases align to TRBD1. CDR1 is SNHLY and CDR2 is FYNNEI in the germline V gene. This CDR3 is built from 11 residues. V was pared by 6 bases and J by 11 bases, with 3 bases of the junction left unmatched.